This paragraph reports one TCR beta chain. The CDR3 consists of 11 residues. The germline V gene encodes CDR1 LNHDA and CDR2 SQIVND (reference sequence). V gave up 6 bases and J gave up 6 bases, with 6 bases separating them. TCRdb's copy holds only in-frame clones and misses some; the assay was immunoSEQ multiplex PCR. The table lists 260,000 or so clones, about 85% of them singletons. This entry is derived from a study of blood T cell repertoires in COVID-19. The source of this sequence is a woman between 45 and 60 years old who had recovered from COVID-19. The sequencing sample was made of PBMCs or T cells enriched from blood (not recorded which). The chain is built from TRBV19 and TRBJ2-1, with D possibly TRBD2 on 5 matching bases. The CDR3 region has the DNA TGTGCCAGTAGAAGCGGCAATGAGCAGTTCTTC. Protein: CASRSGNEQFF.